This T cell receptor beta chain was sequenced for a study of cytomegalovirus exposure and HLA in healthy donors. About the research overall: Earlier work reported 117 million unique TCR beta sequences from approximately 180 million T cells.

From germline, CDR1 is SGHTA and CDR2 FQGNSA. CDR3 size: 16 residues. The trim removed 5 bases at V and 1 base at J, leaving 10 bases unmatched. Study-level findings and limits: Later work associated 16,951 TCR beta sequences with HLA alleles at 0.05 false discovery rate.

The PCR had 60 Vbeta and 13 Jbeta primers. Profiled with immunoSEQ multiplex PCR; TCRdb holds only in-frame clones, not every one. The table has approximately 190,000 clones, about 80% seen once. Comment on this clone: The antigen is unknown.

This TCR was recovered from a woman aged 45-60 years in good health and CMV-seropositive. This rearrangement joins TRBV7-2 to TRBJ1-1, with 7 bases that match TRBD1. What was sequenced was PBMCs. The CDR3 loop reads CASSPDGQVKNTEAFF. The CDR3 nucleotides read TGTGCCAGCAGCCCAGATGGACAGGTCAAGAACACTGAAGCTTTCTTT.